Listed here are 14 T cell receptor beta chains from one sample, sequenced in a study of blood T cell repertoires in COVID-19 (dated by TCRdb to the early 2020s). Libraries were prepared through the immunoSEQ multiplex PCR assay. TCRdb limited this immuneACCESS table to in-frame rearrangements with V and J called. A share of clones is missing; checked studies link under half to unresolved V genes, and the rest is unexplained. For this sample there are under 450,000 clones; more than 85% appear just once. The ten largest clones add up to 0.7% to 0.95% of the sample. Sequencing input: PBMCs or T cells enriched from blood (not recorded which). The receptors come from a woman aged 35 to 49 who had been exposed to COVID-19.

The J gene is TRBJ1-2, the V gene TRBV29-1; 11 nucleotides line up with TRBD1. The germline CDR1 and CDR2 sequences are SQVTM and ANQGSEA. The V gene end was trimmed by 3 bases and the J gene end by 7 bases; junction bases not matched to a gene: 4. This CDR3 spans 13 amino acids. DNA of the CDR3: TGCAGCGTTGAGGGACAGGGGGTGGCTGGCTACACCTTC. The encoded protein is CSVEGQGVAGYTF. The full variable domain, completed using reference TRBV29-1 and TRBJ1-2, is SAVISQKPSRDICQRGTSLTIQCQVDSQVTMMFWYRQQPGQSLTLIATANQGSEATYESGFVIDKFPISRPNLTFSTLTVSNMSPEDSSIYLCSVEGQGVAGYTFGSGTRLTVV.

This rearrangement joins TRBV7-2 to TRBJ2-3; TRBD2 matches 9 bases. V gave up 3 bases and J gave up 3 bases; unmatched junction bases: 13. Per the germline V gene, CDR1 is SGHTA and CDR2 is FQGNSA. The CDR3 consists of 18 residues. The CDR3 DNA reads as TGTGCCAGCAGCTTTGGACTAGCGTGGGACCGGGGGACAGATACGCAGTATTTT. This encodes CASSFGLAWDRGTDTQYF.

V gene TRBV4-2 combines with J gene TRBJ1-2; D perhaps matches TRBD1 (6 bases). V lost 0 bases and J 8 bases, leaving 10 bases between the germline ends. Germline assignment: CDR1 LGHNA and CDR2 YNFKEQ. The CDR3 has 13 residues. The CDR3 spells CASSQEGAGGYTF. As DNA, the CDR3 is TGTGCCAGCAGCCAAGAGGGGGCTGGAGGCTACACCTTC.

The rearrangement uses TRBV21-1 and TRBJ1-5; the tabulated D call, TRBD1, remains unverified against the DNA. TRBV21-1 is tagged as a pseudogene. The CDR3 is 15 residues long. CDR3 protein: CASSKEQGADQPQHF. The CDR3 nucleotides are TGTGCCAGCAGCAAAGAACAGGGGGCGGACCAGCCCCAGCATTTT.

DNA of the CDR3: TGTGCCAGCAGCCTACGACAGGGTGGGACCGGGGAGCTGTTTTTT. This codes for CASSLRQGGTGELFF. The gene calls are TRBV13 and TRBJ2-2; 7 bases agree with TRBD1. The V and J ends lost 5 bases and 5 bases, in that order; junction bases with no gene match: 8. The CDR3 is made up of 15 amino acids. Per the germline V gene, CDR1 is PRHDT and CDR2 is FYEKMQ (reference sequence).

The table lists this clone with a count of one. J is TRBJ1-2 and V is TRBV9; 8 bases match TRBD1. The ends lost 4 bases at V and 6 bases at J; junction bases unmatched: 17. Per the germline V gene, CDR1 is SGDLS and CDR2 is YYNGEE. This CDR3 spans 17 amino acids. Written as DNA, the CDR3 is TGTGCCAGCAGCCGGGGGCAGGGGGCCCGCCGGGAGAATGGCTACACCTTC. Its translation: CASSRGQGARRENGYTF.

Details on this clone: Additional DNA sequences in this sample encode the identical CDR3. The V gene is TRBV3-1 (or the pseudogene TRBV3-2), the J gene TRBJ2-5; D possibly corresponds to TRBD2 (6 bases). Per the germline V gene, CDR1 is LGHDT and CDR2 is YNNKEL (reference sequence). V lost 0 bases, J lost 2 bases, and 10 bases lay in between. This CDR3 comprises 15 residues. The CDR3 DNA reads as TGTGCCAGCAGCCAAGATTGGCGGGGACAAGAGACCCAGTACTTC. Its translation: CASSQDWRGQETQYF.

V usage is TRBV27 and J usage is TRBJ1-3, with D possibly being TRBD1 (6 bases). The CDR3 totals 14 residues. Germline V gives CDR1 MNHEY, CDR2 SMNVEV (reference sequence). The V and J ends lost 2 bases and 4 bases respectively, with 9 bases between them. The CDR3 spells CASSLRGGGNTIYF. The CDR3 bases are TGTGCCAGCAGTTTAAGGGGGGGCGGAAACACCATATATTTT.

This rearrangement joins TRBV9 to TRBJ2-7, with TRBD1 matching over 10 bases. The germline gives CDR1 SGDLS, CDR2 YYNGEE. V shed 3 bases, J shed 5 bases, and the junction held 5 bases outside the gene matches. CDR3 length: 14 residues. The CDR3 protein is CASSADRGQNEQYF. CDR3 sequence (DNA): TGTGCCAGCAGCGCCGACAGGGGGCAAAACGAGCAGTACTTC.

The rearrangement joins TRBV4-2 to TRBJ2-6; D is unresolved. Germline CDR1 reads LGHNA; CDR2 reads YNFKEQ. CDR3 length: 16 amino acids. Between the trimmed V and J ends, which lost 4 bases and 0 bases, there was a span of 10 bases. The CDR3 is CASSRSPNSGANVLTF. In nucleotides, the CDR3 is TGTGCCAGCAGCCGGAGTCCTAACTCTGGGGCCAACGTCCTGACTTTC.

This clone has a handful of counts. CDR3 sequence (DNA): TGTGCCAGTAGTAAACGGACAGAGAACCTCTATGGCTACACCTTC. Translating it yields CASSKRTENLYGYTF. The chain is built from TRBV19 and TRBJ1-2, with D possibly being TRBD1 (6 bases). The CDR3 is 15 amino acids. V lost 4 bases to trimming and J lost 4 bases, with 16 bases between them. Germline V gives CDR1 LNHDA, CDR2 SQIVND (reference sequence). Variable domain in full (rest from reference TRBV19 and TRBJ1-2): DGGITQSPKYLFRKEGQNVTLSCEQNLNHDAMYWYRQDPGQGLRLIYYSQIVNDFQKGDIAEGYSVSREKKESFPLTVTSAQKNPTAFYLCASSKRTENLYGYTFGSGTRLTVV.

The chain links TRBV12-5 to TRBJ2-7; unclear D gene. V was shortened by 5 bases and J by 5 bases, with 16 bases between the two germline ends. This CDR3 is built from 14 residues. CDR1 and CDR2 (germline): LGHNT, FRNRAP. CDR3 residues: CASGRGEYPNEQYF. CDR3 DNA: TGTGCTAGTGGTAGAGGAGAATACCCCAACGAGCAGTACTTC. Together with reference TRBV12-5 and TRBJ2-7, the CDR3 gives the full variable domain: DARVTQTPRHKVTEMGQEVTMRCQPILGHNTVFWYRQTMMQGLELLAYFRNRAPLDDSGMPKDRFSAEMPDATLATLKIQPSEPRDSAVYFCASGRGEYPNEQYFGPGTRLTVT.

V gene TRBV6-5 combines with J gene TRBJ1-6; the D gene is possibly TRBD1 (6 bases). Germline loops: CDR1 MNHEY, CDR2 SVGAGI. The CDR3 has 15 residues. Trimming removed 5 bases from V and 7 bases from J, with 15 bases in between. CDR3 sequence: CASSPQGTINSPLHF. For the CDR3, the DNA is TGTGCCAGCAGTCCACAGGGAACCATCAATTCACCCCTCCACTTT.

V is TRBV4-3 and J is TRBJ1-1, with a tentative D call TRBD1 (6 bases). Trimming took 4 bases from V and 3 from J, leaving 12 bases between them. Germline V lookup: CDR1 LGHNA, CDR2 YSLEER. The CDR3 runs to 14 residues. The CDR3 sequence is CASSPRGGDTEAFF. CDR3 DNA: TGCGCCAGCAGCCCAAGGGGGGGGGACACTGAAGCTTTCTTT.